This T cell receptor (beta chain) was identified in a study of blood T cell repertoires in COVID-19. CDR1 is SGHRS and CDR2 is YFSETQ in the germline V gene. V lost 3 bases and J lost 0, with 12 bases in between. The CDR3 is 16 amino acids. Under the authors' procedure: The assay estimated nucleated cells by amplifying reference gene primers. The repertoire was sequenced with immunoSEQ multiplex PCR; TCRdb's copy has only in-frame clones and lacks some. The D gene and trimming were derived from the DNA, and the V and J assignments and clone size from that table. The sample shows about 74,000 clones, more than 90% of them seen only once.

The V gene is TRBV5-1, the J gene TRBJ2-2; the D gene is possibly TRBD1 (5 bases). The material sequenced was peripheral blood. This receptor was taken from a human donor in a cohort sampled during active COVID-19. CDR3 coding DNA: TGCGCCAGCAGCTGGCTCAGGGTTTCGAACACCGGGGAGCTGTTTTTT. As protein: CASSWLRVSNTGELFF.